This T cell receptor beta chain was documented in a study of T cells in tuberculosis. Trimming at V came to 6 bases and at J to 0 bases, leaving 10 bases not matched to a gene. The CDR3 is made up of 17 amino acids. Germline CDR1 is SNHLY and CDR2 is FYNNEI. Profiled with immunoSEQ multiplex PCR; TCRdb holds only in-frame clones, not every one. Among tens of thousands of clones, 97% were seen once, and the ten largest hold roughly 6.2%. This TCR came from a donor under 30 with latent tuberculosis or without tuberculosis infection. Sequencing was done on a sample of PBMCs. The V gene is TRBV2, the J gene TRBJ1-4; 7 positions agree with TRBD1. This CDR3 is CASRSLWDSSTNEKLFF. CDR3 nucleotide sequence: TGTGCCAGCAGGTCACTTTGGGACAGCTCAACTAATGAAAAACTGTTTTTT.